The clone carrying this T cell receptor (beta chain) was counted only a few times. As yet, its antigen is unknown. The sample is drawn from a study of T cells after yellow fever vaccination. Study results and limitations: The secondary T-cell response peaked on day 5, not day 15, but was weaker. Clonotypes shared by both compartments, CD4 and CD8, made up a small share.

Template switching with 5'RACE generated the TCR cDNA and added a universal primer site and UMIs. MiXCR, applied by TCRdb to the 5' RACE reads, yields one record per CDR3 protein. The repertoire holds about 510,000 distinct CDR3 sequences, with roughly 22% as singletons. The source of this sequence is a man younger than 30 who received the YFV17D yellow fever vaccine. The sequencing used PBMCs, collected 21 days after the first yellow fever vaccination.

CDR3 nucleotides: TGTGCCAGCCACACCGGCCGCGGTCAGGAGACCCAGTACTTC. This gives the protein CASHTGRGQETQYF. The V gene is TRBV7-2, the J gene TRBJ2-5; D unresolved. The V end was cut by 8 bases, the J end by 5 bases, with 18 bases between. Germline values: CDR1 SGHTA, CDR2 FQGNSA. The CDR3 covers 14 residues.